One TCR beta chain is described in this entry. The sample belongs to a study of shared clonotypes between healthy human individuals. The J segment lost 5 bases and the V segment lost 7 bases, leaving 4 bases of the junction unmatched. CDR3 length equals 12 residues. Germline values: CDR1 SQVTM, CDR2 ANQGSEA. Sequenced by immunoSEQ multiplex PCR; TCRdb stores in-frame clones only, minus some. The data show approximately 1,500,000 clones, with 96% seen just once and over 1% held by the top ten. The sequence was collected from a man aged 25 to 45 in good health. This sequence joins TRBV29-1 and TRBJ2-5; 10 bases fit TRBD2. Sequencing used naive CD4+ T cells sorted from blood. As to subset: CD45RA+ positively selected. Here the CDR3 reads CSAAGGPETQYF. In DNA form, the CDR3 reads TGCAGCGCAGCGGGAGGGCCGGAGACCCAGTACTTC.